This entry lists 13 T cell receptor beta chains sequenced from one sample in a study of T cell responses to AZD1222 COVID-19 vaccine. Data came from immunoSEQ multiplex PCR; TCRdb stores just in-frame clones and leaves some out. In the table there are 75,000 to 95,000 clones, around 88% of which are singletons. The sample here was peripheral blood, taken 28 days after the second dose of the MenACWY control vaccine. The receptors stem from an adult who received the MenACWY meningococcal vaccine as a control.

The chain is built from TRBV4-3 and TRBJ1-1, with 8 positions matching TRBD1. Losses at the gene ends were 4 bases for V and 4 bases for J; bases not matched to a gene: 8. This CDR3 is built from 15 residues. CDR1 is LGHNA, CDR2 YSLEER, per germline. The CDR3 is CASSRNGQGSTEAFF. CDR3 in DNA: TGCGCCAGCAGCCGTAACGGACAGGGCTCCACTGAAGCTTTCTTT.

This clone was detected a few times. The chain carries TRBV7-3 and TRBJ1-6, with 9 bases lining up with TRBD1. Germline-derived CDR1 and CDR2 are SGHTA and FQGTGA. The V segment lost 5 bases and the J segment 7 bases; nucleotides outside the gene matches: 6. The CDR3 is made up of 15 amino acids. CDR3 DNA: TGTGCCAGCAGCCCCCTGGGACAGGGAAATTCACCCCTCCACTTT. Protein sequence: CASSPLGQGNSPLHF.

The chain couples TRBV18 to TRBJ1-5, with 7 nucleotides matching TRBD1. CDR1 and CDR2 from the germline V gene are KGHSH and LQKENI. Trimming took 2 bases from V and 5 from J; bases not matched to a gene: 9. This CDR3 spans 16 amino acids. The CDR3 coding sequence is TGTGCCAGCTCACCATCCCGGGACAGTCAATATCAGCCCCAGCATTTT. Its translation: CASSPSRDSQYQPQHF.

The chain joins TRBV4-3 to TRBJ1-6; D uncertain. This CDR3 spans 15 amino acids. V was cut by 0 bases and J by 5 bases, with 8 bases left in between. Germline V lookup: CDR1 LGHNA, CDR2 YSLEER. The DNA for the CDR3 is TGCGCCAGCAGCCAAGATATCCAGAATAATTCACCCCTCCACTTT. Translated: CASSQDIQNNSPLHF.

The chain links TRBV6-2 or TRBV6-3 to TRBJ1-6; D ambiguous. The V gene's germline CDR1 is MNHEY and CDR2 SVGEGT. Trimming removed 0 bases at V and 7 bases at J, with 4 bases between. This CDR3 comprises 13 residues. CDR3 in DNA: TGTGCCAGCAGTTACTCGATCAATTCACCCCTCCACTTT. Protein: CASSYSINSPLHF.

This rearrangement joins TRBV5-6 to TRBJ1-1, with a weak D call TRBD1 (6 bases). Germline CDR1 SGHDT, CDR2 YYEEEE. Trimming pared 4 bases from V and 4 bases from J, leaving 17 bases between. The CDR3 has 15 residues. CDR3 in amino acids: CASSAGTRSGTEAFF. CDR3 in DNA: TGTGCCAGCAGCGCCGGGACAAGGTCTGGCACTGAAGCTTTCTTT.

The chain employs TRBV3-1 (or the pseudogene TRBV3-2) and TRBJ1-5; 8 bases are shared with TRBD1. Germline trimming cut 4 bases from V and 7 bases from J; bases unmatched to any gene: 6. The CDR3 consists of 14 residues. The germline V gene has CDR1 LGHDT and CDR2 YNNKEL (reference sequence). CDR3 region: CASSPGQGEQPQHF. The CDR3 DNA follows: TGTGCCAGCAGCCCAGGACAGGGAGAACAGCCCCAGCATTTT.

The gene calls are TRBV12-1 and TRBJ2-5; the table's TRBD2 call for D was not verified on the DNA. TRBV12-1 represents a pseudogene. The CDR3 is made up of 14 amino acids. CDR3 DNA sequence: TGTGCCAGCTTAAACCGGACTAGCGGGGAGACCCAGTACTTC. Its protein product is CASLNRTSGETQYF.

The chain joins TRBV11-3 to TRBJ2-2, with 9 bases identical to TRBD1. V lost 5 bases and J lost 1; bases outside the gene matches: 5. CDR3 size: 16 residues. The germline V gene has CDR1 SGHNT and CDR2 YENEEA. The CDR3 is CASSPQDRGNTGELFF. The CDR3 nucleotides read TGTGCCAGCAGCCCCCAGGACAGGGGGAACACCGGGGAGCTGTTTTTT.

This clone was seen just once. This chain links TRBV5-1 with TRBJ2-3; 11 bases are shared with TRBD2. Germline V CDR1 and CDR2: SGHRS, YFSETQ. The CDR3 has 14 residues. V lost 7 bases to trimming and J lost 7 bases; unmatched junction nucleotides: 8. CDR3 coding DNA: TGCGCCAGCGGGGTAGCGGGGGGGCCTAATACGCAGTATTTT. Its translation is CASGVAGGPNTQYF. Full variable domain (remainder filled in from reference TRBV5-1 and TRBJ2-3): KAGVTQTPRYLIKTRGQQVTLSCSPISGHRSVSWYQQTPGQGLQFLFEYFSETQRNKGNFPGRFSGRQFSNSRSEMNVSTLELGDSALYLCASGVAGGPNTQYFGPGTRLTVL.

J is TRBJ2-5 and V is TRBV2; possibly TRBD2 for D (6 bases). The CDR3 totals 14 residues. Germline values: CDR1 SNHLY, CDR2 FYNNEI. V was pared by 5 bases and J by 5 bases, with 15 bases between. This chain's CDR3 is CASSRGWAGETQYF. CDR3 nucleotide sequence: TGTGCCAGCAGTCGGGGGTGGGCAGGGGAGACCCAGTACTTC.

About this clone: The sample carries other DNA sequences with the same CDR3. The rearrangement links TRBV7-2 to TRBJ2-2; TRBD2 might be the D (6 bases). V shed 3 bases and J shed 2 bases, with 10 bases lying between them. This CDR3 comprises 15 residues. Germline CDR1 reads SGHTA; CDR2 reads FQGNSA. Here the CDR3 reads CASSLGGANTGELFF. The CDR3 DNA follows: TGTGCCAGCAGCTTGGGGGGAGCAAACACCGGGGAGCTGTTTTTT.

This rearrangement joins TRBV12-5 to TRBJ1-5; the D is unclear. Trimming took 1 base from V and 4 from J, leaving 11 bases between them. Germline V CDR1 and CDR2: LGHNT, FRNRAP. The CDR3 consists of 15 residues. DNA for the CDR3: TGTGCTAGTGGTTTGGCAGGAGGGATAAATCAGCCCCAGCATTTT. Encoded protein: CASGLAGGINQPQHF.